The sequence of this T cell receptor (beta chain) was determined in a study of T cell responses to AZD1222 COVID-19 vaccine. Points from the study as a whole: Donor demographics were predominantly white British with a female majority; clonal diversity may be underestimated. Rises in breadth and depth of Spike-specific TCRs came after two AZD1222 doses.

The ends lost 6 bases at V and 0 bases at J; junction bases unmatched: 4. The germline gives CDR1 MNHEY, CDR2 SMNVEV (reference sequence). The CDR3 spans 14 residues. In regard to this clone: Antigen specificity is unknown.

Clones were read by immunoSEQ multiplex PCR, and TCRdb kept only the in-frame ones, dropping some. The sample consists of 120,000 to 150,000 clones, about 92% of them appearing once. This specimen consisted of peripheral blood, obtained 28 days after the second AZD1222 dose. This chain uses TRBV27 with TRBJ1-1, with 7 bases aligning to TRBD1. This sequence originates from an adult who received the AZD1222 COVID-19 vaccine. The CDR3 DNA reads as TGTGCCAGCAGGTGGGACAGCCTGAACACTGAAGCTTTCTTT. Encoded protein: CASRWDSLNTEAFF.